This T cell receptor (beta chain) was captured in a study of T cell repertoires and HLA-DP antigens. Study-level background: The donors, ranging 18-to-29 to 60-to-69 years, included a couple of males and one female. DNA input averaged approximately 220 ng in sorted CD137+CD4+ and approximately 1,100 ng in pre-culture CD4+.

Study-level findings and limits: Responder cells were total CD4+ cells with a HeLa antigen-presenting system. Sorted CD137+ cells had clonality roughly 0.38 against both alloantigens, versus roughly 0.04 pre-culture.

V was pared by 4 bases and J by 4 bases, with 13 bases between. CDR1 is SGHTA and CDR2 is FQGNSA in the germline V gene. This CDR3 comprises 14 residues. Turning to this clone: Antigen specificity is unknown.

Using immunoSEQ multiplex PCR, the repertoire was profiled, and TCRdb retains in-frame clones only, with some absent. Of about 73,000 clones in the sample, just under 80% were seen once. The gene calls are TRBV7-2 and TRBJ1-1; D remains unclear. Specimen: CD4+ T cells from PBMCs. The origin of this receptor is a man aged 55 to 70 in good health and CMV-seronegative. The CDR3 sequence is CASSSREPPTEAFF. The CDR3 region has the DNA TGTGCCAGCAGCTCCCGGGAACCTCCCACTGAAGCTTTCTTT.